This T cell receptor beta chain is from a study of cytomegalovirus exposure and HLA in healthy donors. CDR1 is SEHNR, CDR2 FQNEAQ, per germline (reference sequence). V lost 7 bases and J 6 bases, leaving 12 bases between the germline ends. This CDR3 is built from 12 residues. Each donor was nominally healthy when sampled (though unrecorded immune exposures were likely). Primers included in the PCR were 60 Vbeta and 13 Jbeta primers. Some clones are missing from TCRdb's copy, which holds only in-frame ones; the method was immunoSEQ multiplex PCR. The sample has approximately 150,000 clones; roughly 80% are singletons.

Sequencing was done on a sample of PBMCs. The rearrangement links TRBV7-9 to TRBJ1-1; D might be TRBD1 (5 bases). The sequence derives from a man in his forties or fifties in good health and CMV-seronegative. This chain's CDR3 is CASTGGVPEAFF. CDR3 DNA: TGTGCCAGCACCGGGGGGGTCCCTGAAGCTTTCTTT.